These 12 T cell receptor beta chains were sequenced from one sample in a study of T-cell memory formation after mild COVID-19. MiXCR was run by TCRdb on the 5' RACE reads, yielding one entry per CDR3 protein. The profile shows under 450,000 distinct CDR3 sequences, 20% to 25% of them singletons. The sample consisted of PBMCs or a T cell subset sorted from them (not recorded which). These receptors came from a man aged 18 to 30 who had mild COVID-19 (a few samples of this study predate the infection). Cell type and time point are not known.

The chain has TRBV4-1 and TRBJ2-3, with a tentative D call TRBD2 (5 bases). There are 16 residues in the CDR3. V lost 1 base to trimming and J lost 2 bases, with 13 bases between them. In germline, CDR1 is MGHRA, CDR2 YSYEKL. CDR3 in DNA: TGCGCCAGCAGCCAAGTGACGCGGGCCCTCACAGATACGCAGTATTTT. It encodes CASSQVTRALTDTQYF.

The chain links TRBV2 to TRBJ1-2; D is undetermined. There are 12 residues in the CDR3. Trimming took off 1 base at V and 8 bases at J, with 8 bases between the two ends. The germline V gene encodes CDR1 SNHLY and CDR2 FYNNEI. In nucleotides, the CDR3 is TGTGCCAGCAGTGAAGTTGAGGGCGGCTACACCTTC. It codes for CASSEVEGGYTF.

The chain combines TRBV6-1 with TRBJ2-6, with D hard to call. CDR1 and CDR2 from the germline V gene are MNHNS and SASEGT. V lost 5 bases and J lost 1, with 9 bases in between. There are 15 residues in the CDR3. CDR3 sequence (DNA): TGTGCCAGCAGTCTACAAAGATCTGGGGCCAACGTCCTGACTTTC. Protein sequence: CASSLQRSGANVLTF.

The CDR3 is CASSVGQGNYGYTF. The CDR3 coding sequence is TGTGCCAGCAGCGTTGGACAGGGGAACTATGGCTACACCTTC. The chain combines TRBV5-5 with TRBJ1-2; 9 bases are a match to TRBD1. This CDR3 contains 14 residues. The junction had 3 bases not matched to a gene; V was cut back by 4 bases and J by 2 bases. Per the germline V gene, CDR1 is SGHKS and CDR2 is YYEKEE (reference sequence). Combining the CDR3 with reference TRBV5-5 and TRBJ1-2 gives the whole variable domain DAGVTQSPTHLIKTRGQQVTLRCSPISGHKSVSWYQQVLGQGPQFIFQYYEKEERGRGNFPDRFSARQFPNYSSELNVNALLLGDSALYLCASSVGQGNYGYTFGSGTRLTVV.

V is TRBV27 and J is TRBJ1-1; TRBD1 agrees at 11 bases. V lost 4 bases to trimming and J lost 5 bases; unmatched junction nucleotides: 6. The CDR3 has 15 residues. Germline CDR1 MNHEY, CDR2 SMNVEV (reference sequence). As DNA, the CDR3 is TGTGCCAGCAGTTCCTCGGACAGGGGGCCTACTGAAGCTTTCTTT. Amino acid sequence: CASSSSDRGPTEAFF.

The genes are TRBV9 and TRBJ1-2; D is possibly TRBD1 (6 bases). V was trimmed by 0 bases and J by 3 bases, leaving 9 bases between them. Looked up from germline, CDR1 is SGDLS and CDR2 is YYNGEE. This CDR3 region has 14 residues. The CDR3 DNA follows: TGTGCCAGCAGCGTAGTAGGGGGAGACTATGGCTACACCTTC. Its protein product is CASSVVGGDYGYTF.

CDR3 residues: CATTASGGSTGELFF. As DNA, the CDR3 is TGTGCCACCACGGCTAGCGGGGGTTCCACCGGGGAGCTGTTTTTT. This chain links TRBV15 with TRBJ2-2; TRBD2 matches 10 bases. Germline V lookup: CDR1 LNHNV, CDR2 YYDKDF (reference sequence). V shed 7 bases and J 4 bases; nucleotides not matched to a gene: 6. The CDR3 length is 15 residues.

This clonotype was detected a few times. The rearrangement joins TRBV18 to TRBJ2-7; D is ambiguous. Germline V gives CDR1 KGHSH, CDR2 LQKENI. CDR3 length: 11 amino acids. The V gene lost 4 bases and the J gene lost 4 bases, with 5 bases spanning the gap. This CDR3 is CASSRQYEQYF. The CDR3 nucleotides read TGTGCCAGCTCACGACAATACGAGCAGTACTTC.

This clonotype has just a few counts. This chain joins TRBV27 and TRBJ2-3, with a tentative D call TRBD2 (7 bases). Germline CDR1 and CDR2: MNHEY and SMNVEV (reference sequence). The V end was cut by 6 bases, the J end by 5 bases, with 18 bases between. This CDR3 is 15 amino acids long. As DNA, the CDR3 is TGTGCCAGCAGCCCAGGCGCGGGGGCGGTAGATACGCAGTATTTT. Translating gives CASSPGAGAVDTQYF.

The chain joins TRBV6-5 to TRBJ2-7; 11 bases align to TRBD1. After removal of 6 bases from V and 4 bases from J, the junction contained 8 bases not matched to a gene. Germline V gene lookup returns CDR1 MNHEY and CDR2 SVGAGI. The CDR3 consists of 15 residues. CDR3: CASSRTGGRTYEQYF. The CDR3 DNA is TGTGCCAGCAGCCGGACAGGGGGCAGGACTTACGAGCAGTACTTC.

The rearrangement uses TRBV6-2 or TRBV6-3 and TRBJ1-1; tentatively, D is TRBD1 (6 bases). The CDR3 covers 13 residues. Between the trimmed V and J ends, which lost 9 bases and 5 bases, there was a span of 16 bases. Germline-derived CDR1 and CDR2 are MNHEY and SVGEGT. The chain's CDR3 is CASWDTDGTEAFF. CDR3 DNA sequence: TGTGCCAGTTGGGACACAGACGGGACTGAAGCTTTCTTT.

The V gene is TRBV4-3, the J gene TRBJ1-6; D might be TRBD1 (6 bases). The CDR3 is 16 amino acids. Germline loops: CDR1 LGHNA, CDR2 YSLEER. Trimming pared 1 base from V and 6 bases from J, leaving 13 bases between. The CDR3 nucleotides are TGCGCCAGCAGCCAAGGGACGACAGGCGGTAATTCACCCCTCCACTTT. The encoded protein is CASSQGTTGGNSPLHF.